Presented here are 10 T cell receptor beta chains from one specimen sequenced in a study of cytomegalovirus exposure and HLA in healthy donors. With 60 Vbeta and 13 Jbeta primers, the PCR was carried out. Repertoires were generated with immunoSEQ multiplex PCR, while TCRdb's copy carries only in-frame clones and drops some. The sample records around 220,000 clones, roughly 85% being singletons. The specimen was PBMCs. The receptors were gathered from a man between 18 and 35 years old in good health and CMV-seronegative.

The chain combines TRBV28 with TRBJ2-2; D is uncertain. V gave up 8 bases and J gave up 5 bases, with 15 bases separating them. Germline V CDR1 and CDR2: MDHEN, SYDVKM. The CDR3 contains 14 residues. In DNA, the CDR3 is TGTGCCAGCTTCCTGCACAGTGGAACCGGGGAGCTGTTTTTT. It translates to CASFLHSGTGELFF.

The chain recombines TRBV7-8 with TRBJ1-5; D possibly corresponds to TRBD1 (6 bases). Germline lookup yields CDR1 SGHVS and CDR2 FQNEAQ. Trimming shortened V by 4 bases and J by 0 bases, and 13 bases separated the two germline ends. The CDR3 length is 16 residues. Here the CDR3 reads CASSSEQGYSNQPQHF. CDR3 DNA sequence: TGTGCCAGCAGCTCTGAACAGGGTTATAGCAATCAGCCCCAGCATTTT.

This clone was counted a few times. This chain uses TRBV9 with TRBJ1-2; D possibly corresponds to TRBD1 (5 bases). The CDR3 runs 14 residues. Germline assignment: CDR1 SGDLS and CDR2 YYNGEE. Deletions cut 4 bases from V and 2 bases from J, with 12 bases between. In DNA, the CDR3 is TGTGCCAGCAGCCTAGACGGGGGAAACTATGGCTACACCTTC. This encodes CASSLDGGNYGYTF.

The rearrangement joins TRBV11-2 to TRBJ2-1; 10 nucleotides agree with TRBD2. J was trimmed by 0 bases and V by 3 bases; bases with no gene match: 8. This CDR3 is built from 18 residues. Germline loops: CDR1 SGHAT, CDR2 FQNNGV. CDR3 protein: CASSFLQRGGTSYNEQFF. DNA for the CDR3: TGTGCCAGCAGCTTTCTCCAGCGGGGGGGAACCTCCTACAATGAGCAGTTCTTC.

This clone was recorded only once. The V gene is TRBV2, the J gene TRBJ2-7; 7 nucleotides agree with TRBD2. The germline V gene has CDR1 SNHLY and CDR2 FYNNEI. V lost 2 bases and J lost 0; bases outside the gene matches: 7. The CDR3 loop spans 16 amino acids. CDR3 coding DNA: TGTGCCAGCAGTGAACCTATAGCGGGTAACTCCTACGAGCAGTACTTC. Protein: CASSEPIAGNSYEQYF.

The genes are TRBV5-1 and TRBJ1-5; TRBD1 is a possible D gene (5 bases). The CDR3 is made up of 15 amino acids. CDR1 SGHRS and CDR2 YFSETQ come from the germline V gene. V shed 4 bases and J shed 3 bases, with 14 bases lying between them. The CDR3 nucleotides are TGCGCCAGCAGCACGGGGACGGACTACAATCAGCCCCAGCATTTT. Residues: CASSTGTDYNQPQHF.

The J gene is TRBJ1-1, the V gene TRBV7-9; 8 nucleotides align to TRBD1. J lost 4 bases, V lost 1 base, and 8 bases had no gene match. The germline gives CDR1 SEHNR, CDR2 FQNEAQ (reference sequence). This CDR3 has 16 amino acids. The CDR3 loop is CASSLVGQGASTEAFF. CDR3 nucleotides: TGTGCCAGCAGCTTAGTGGGCCAGGGGGCGAGCACTGAAGCTTTCTTT. Filled out from reference TRBV7-9 and TRBJ1-1, the complete variable domain reads DTGVSQNPRHKITKRGQNVTFRCDPISEHNRLYWYRQTLGQGPEFLTYFQNEAQLEKSRLLSDRFSAERPKGSFSTLEIQRTEQGDSAMYLCASSLVGQGASTEAFFGQGTRLTVV.

The CDR3 sequence: CASHWGGPANEKLFF. The CDR3 DNA reads as TGTGCCAGTCACTGGGGGGGGCCTGCTAATGAAAAACTGTTTTTT. J is TRBJ1-4 and V is TRBV19; tentatively, D is TRBD1 (6 bases). Trimming took off 8 bases at V and 3 bases at J, with 16 bases between the two ends. Germline assignment: CDR1 LNHDA and CDR2 SQIVND (reference sequence). CDR3 length: 15 residues.

The chain has TRBV27 and TRBJ1-6; D uncertain. Per the germline V gene, CDR1 is MNHEY and CDR2 is SMNVEV (reference sequence). This CDR3 has 17 residues. The germline V and J ends were trimmed by 4 bases and 0 bases, with 13 bases remaining between them. In nucleotides, the CDR3 is TGTGCCAGCAGTTCCACAAAAGCGGACTCCTATAATTCACCCCTCCACTTT. Translated: CASSSTKADSYNSPLHF.

V usage is TRBV11-2 and J usage is TRBJ2-1; the D is unclear. V lost 5 bases and J 7 bases, leaving 9 bases between the germline ends. This CDR3 region has 12 residues. Germline-derived CDR1 and CDR2 are SGHAT and FQNNGV. The CDR3 protein is CASSVSSNEQFF. The CDR3 DNA reads TGTGCCAGCAGCGTTAGTAGTAATGAGCAGTTCTTC.